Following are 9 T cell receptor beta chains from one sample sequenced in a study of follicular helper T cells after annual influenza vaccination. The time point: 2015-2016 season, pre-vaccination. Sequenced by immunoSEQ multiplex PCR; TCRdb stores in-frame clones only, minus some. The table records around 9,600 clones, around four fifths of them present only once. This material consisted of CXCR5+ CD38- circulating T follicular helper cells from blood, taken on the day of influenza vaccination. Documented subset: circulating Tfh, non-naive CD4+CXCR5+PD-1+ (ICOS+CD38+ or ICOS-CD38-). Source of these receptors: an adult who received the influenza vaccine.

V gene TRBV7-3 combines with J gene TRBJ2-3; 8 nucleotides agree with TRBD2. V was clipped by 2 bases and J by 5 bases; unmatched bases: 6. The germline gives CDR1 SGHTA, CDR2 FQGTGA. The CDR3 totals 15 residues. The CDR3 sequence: CASSLDGRAGDTQYF. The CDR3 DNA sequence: TGTGCCAGCAGCTTAGACGGGAGGGCCGGAGATACGCAGTATTTT.

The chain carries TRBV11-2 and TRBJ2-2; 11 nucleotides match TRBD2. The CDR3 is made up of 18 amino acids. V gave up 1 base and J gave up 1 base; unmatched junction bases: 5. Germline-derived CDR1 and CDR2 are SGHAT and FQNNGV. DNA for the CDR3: TGTGCCAGCAGCTTAGGGGTTAGCGGGAGGGGGAACACCGGGGAGCTGTTTTTT. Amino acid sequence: CASSLGVSGRGNTGELFF. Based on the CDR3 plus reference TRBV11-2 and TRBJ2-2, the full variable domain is EAGVAQSPRYKIIEKRQSVAFWCNPISGHATLYWYQQILGQGPKLLIQFQNNGVVDDSQLPKDRFSAERLKGVDSTLKIQPAKLEDSAVYLCASSLGVSGRGNTGELFFGEGSRLTVL.

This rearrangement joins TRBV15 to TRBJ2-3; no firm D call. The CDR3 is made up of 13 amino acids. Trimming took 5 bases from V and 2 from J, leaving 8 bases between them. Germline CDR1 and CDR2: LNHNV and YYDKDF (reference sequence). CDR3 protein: CATSPTNTDTQYF. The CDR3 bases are TGTGCCACCAGCCCCACCAACACAGATACGCAGTATTTT. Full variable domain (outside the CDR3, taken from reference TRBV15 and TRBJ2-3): DAMVIQNPRYQVTQFGKPVTLSCSQTLNHNVMYWYQQKSSQAPKLLFHYYDKDFNNEADTPDNFQSRRPNTSFCFLDIRSPGLGDTAMYLCATSPTNTDTQYFGPGTRLTVL.

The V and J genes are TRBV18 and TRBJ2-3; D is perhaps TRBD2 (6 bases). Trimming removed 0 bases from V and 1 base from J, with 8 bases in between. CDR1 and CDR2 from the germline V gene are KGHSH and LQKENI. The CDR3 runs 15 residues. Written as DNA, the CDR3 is TGTGCCAGCTCACCACCACTAGCAGGCACAGATACGCAGTATTTT. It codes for CASSPPLAGTDTQYF.

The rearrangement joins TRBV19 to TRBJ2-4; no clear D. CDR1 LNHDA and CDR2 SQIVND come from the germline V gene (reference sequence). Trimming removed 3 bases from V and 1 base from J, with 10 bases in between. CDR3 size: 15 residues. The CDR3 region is CASSMTRSAKNIQYF. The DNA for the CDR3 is TGTGCCAGTAGTATGACGAGGTCGGCCAAAAACATTCAGTACTTC.

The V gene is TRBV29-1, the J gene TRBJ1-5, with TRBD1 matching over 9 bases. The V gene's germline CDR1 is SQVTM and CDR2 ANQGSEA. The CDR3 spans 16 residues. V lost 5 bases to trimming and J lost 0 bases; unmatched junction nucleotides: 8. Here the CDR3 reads CSVSGTGSSSNQPQHF. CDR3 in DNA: TGCAGCGTTTCCGGGACAGGGTCTTCTAGCAATCAGCCCCAGCATTTT.

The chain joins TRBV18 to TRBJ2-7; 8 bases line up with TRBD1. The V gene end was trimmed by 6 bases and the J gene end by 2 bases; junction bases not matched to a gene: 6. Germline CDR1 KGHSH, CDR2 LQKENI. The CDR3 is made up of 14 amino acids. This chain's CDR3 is CASSPGTGAYEQYF. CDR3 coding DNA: TGTGCCAGCTCCCCCGGGACAGGAGCCTACGAGCAGTACTTC.

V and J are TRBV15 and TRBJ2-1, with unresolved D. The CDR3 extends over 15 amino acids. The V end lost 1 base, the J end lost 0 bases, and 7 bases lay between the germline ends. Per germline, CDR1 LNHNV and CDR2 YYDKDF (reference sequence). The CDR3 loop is CATSRVGSSYNEQFF. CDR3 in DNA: TGTGCCACCAGCAGAGTTGGTAGCTCCTACAATGAGCAGTTCTTC. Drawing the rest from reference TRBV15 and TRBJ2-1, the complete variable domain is DAMVIQNPRYQVTQFGKPVTLSCSQTLNHNVMYWYQQKSSQAPKLLFHYYDKDFNNEADTPDNFQSRRPNTSFCFLDIRSPGLGDTAMYLCATSRVGSSYNEQFFGPGTRLTVL.

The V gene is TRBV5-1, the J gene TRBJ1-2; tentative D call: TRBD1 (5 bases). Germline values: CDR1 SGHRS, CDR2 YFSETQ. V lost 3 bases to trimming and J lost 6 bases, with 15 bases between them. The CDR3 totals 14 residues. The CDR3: CASSWTAGTDGYTF. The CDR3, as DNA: TGCGCCAGCAGCTGGACCGCCGGGACTGATGGCTACACCTTC.